The 11 T cell receptor beta chains below come from one sample, sequenced in a study of cytomegalovirus exposure and HLA in healthy donors. PCR primers comprised 60 Vbeta and 13 Jbeta primers. Only in-frame clones appear in the TCRdb table, and some are missing; sequencing was by immunoSEQ multiplex PCR. The table lists 150,000 or so clones, 70% to 85% of them singletons. Sequences were obtained from PBMCs. Receptor source: a man aged 25 to 40 in good health and CMV-seropositive.

V usage is TRBV28 and J usage is TRBJ2-5; D may be TRBD2 (5 bases). This CDR3 is 16 amino acids long. Germline assignment: CDR1 MDHEN and CDR2 SYDVKM. Trimming pared 1 base from V and 1 base from J, leaving 13 bases between. The CDR3 DNA follows: TGTGCCAGCAGTTTATATCGAGGAGGACCCCAAGAGACCCAGTACTTC. Its protein product is CASSLYRGGPQETQYF.

The CDR3 DNA is TGTGCCAGCAGTAGCGGGAGGCCCTCCAATGAGCAGTTCTTC. It translates to CASSSGRPSNEQFF. The V call is TRBV7-3, the J call TRBJ2-1, with TRBD2 matching 10 bases. After removal of 6 bases from V and 6 bases from J, the junction contained 5 bases not matched to a gene. The length of the CDR3 is 14 residues. Germline loops: CDR1 SGHTA, CDR2 FQGTGA.

The chain links TRBV7-9 to TRBJ1-5; 7 positions match TRBD1. Germline trimming cut 1 base from V and 6 bases from J; bases unmatched to any gene: 9. This CDR3 has 16 residues. CDR1 and CDR2 from the germline V gene are SEHNR and FQNEAQ (reference sequence). The CDR3 here is CASSLGDSPGSQPQHF. CDR3 DNA: TGTGCCAGCAGCTTAGGGGACAGCCCTGGCAGTCAGCCCCAGCATTTT. The whole variable domain, filled in from reference TRBV7-9 and TRBJ1-5, reads DTGVSQNPRHKITKRGQNVTFRCDPISEHNRLYWYRQTLGQGPEFLTYFQNEAQLEKSRLLSDRFSAERPKGSFSTLEIQRTEQGDSAMYLCASSLGDSPGSQPQHFGDGTRLSIL.

J is TRBJ2-5 and V is TRBV6-5, with 8 positions matching TRBD1. Trimming removed 2 bases from V and 4 bases from J; junction bases left unmatched: 9. Germline V lookup: CDR1 MNHEY, CDR2 SVGAGI. The CDR3 spans 16 residues. The CDR3 region has the DNA TGTGCCAGCAGTTACCAGGGGGCAGGGGGCCCAGAGACCCAGTACTTC. Translation gives CASSYQGAGGPETQYF.

V gene TRBV19 combines with J gene TRBJ1-5, with TRBD1 matching over 9 bases. CDR3 size: 14 residues. CDR1 LNHDA and CDR2 SQIVND come from the germline V gene (reference sequence). The J segment lost 7 bases and the V segment lost 4 bases, leaving 5 bases of the junction unmatched. CDR3 sequence: CASSTTGGGQPQHF. CDR3 nucleotides: TGTGCCAGTAGTACCACAGGGGGCGGACAGCCCCAGCATTTT. Based on the CDR3 plus reference TRBV19 and TRBJ1-5, the full variable domain is DGGITQSPKYLFRKEGQNVTLSCEQNLNHDAMYWYRQDPGQGLRLIYYSQIVNDFQKGDIAEGYSVSREKKESFPLTVTSAQKNPTAFYLCASSTTGGGQPQHFGDGTRLSIL.

This chain links TRBV5-5 with TRBJ2-7; 8 bases agree with TRBD1. CDR3 size: 15 residues. Trimming removed 0 bases from V and 5 bases from J; junction bases left unmatched: 7. CDR1 is SGHKS and CDR2 is YYEKEE in the germline V gene (reference sequence). CDR3 loop: CASSLVFSGGDEQYF. The CDR3 DNA sequence: TGTGCCAGCAGCTTGGTTTTTTCAGGGGGCGACGAGCAGTACTTC. The full variable domain, in which reference TRBV5-5 and TRBJ2-7 provide the parts outside the CDR3, is DAGVTQSPTHLIKTRGQQVTLRCSPISGHKSVSWYQQVLGQGPQFIFQYYEKEERGRGNFPDRFSARQFPNYSSELNVNALLLGDSALYLCASSLVFSGGDEQYFGPGTRLTVT.

The chain combines TRBV30 with TRBJ1-6; 10 bases match TRBD1. This CDR3 contains 14 residues. After removal of 3 bases from V and 6 bases from J, the junction contained 2 bases not matched to a gene. The germline gives CDR1 GTSNPN, CDR2 SVGIG (reference sequence). The CDR3 DNA is TGTGCCTGGAGGGGGGACAGGGGTAATTCACCCCTCCACTTT. It translates to CAWRGDRGNSPLHF.

The rearrangement links TRBV7-8 to TRBJ2-5; D possibly corresponds to TRBD1 (5 bases). The length of the CDR3 is 15 residues. Deletions cut 4 bases from V and 2 bases from J, with 14 bases between. CDR1 and CDR2 (germline): SGHVS, FQNEAQ. CDR3 sequence reads: CASSSLTALQETQYF. CDR3 coding DNA: TGTGCCAGCAGCTCATTGACAGCACTACAAGAGACCCAGTACTTC. The variable domain in full, with the rest retrieved from reference TRBV7-8 and TRBJ2-5, is GAGVSQSPRYKVAKRGQDVALRCDPISGHVSLFWYQQALGQGPEFLTYFQNEAQLDKSGLPSDRFFAERPEGSVSTLKIQRTQQEDSAVYLCASSSLTALQETQYFGPGTRLLVL.

CDR3 in DNA: TGTGCCAGCAGCTCGGACAGCGTCGGGGAAAAACTGTTTTTT. Translation gives CASSSDSVGEKLFF. This sequence joins TRBV7-8 and TRBJ1-4; a possible D gene is TRBD1 (6 bases). The CDR3 consists of 14 residues. Per the germline V gene, CDR1 is SGHVS and CDR2 is FQNEAQ. The V gene lost 4 bases and the J gene lost 8 bases, with 14 bases spanning the gap.

The chain carries TRBV5-1 and TRBJ2-5; D is perhaps TRBD2 (6 bases). The CDR3 totals 14 residues. Germline CDR1 reads SGHRS; CDR2 reads YFSETQ. V was pared by 5 bases and J by 5 bases, with 16 bases between. The CDR3 spells CASRPPGAGETQYF. Written as DNA, the CDR3 is TGCGCCAGCAGGCCCCCCGGGGCGGGGGAGACCCAGTACTTC.

This clone has just a few counts. The chain employs TRBV6-4 and TRBJ2-1; 11 bases are shared with TRBD2. The CDR3 consists of 15 residues. Looked up from germline, CDR1 is MRHNA and CDR2 is SNTAGT. Trimming cost V 5 bases and J 8 bases; bases outside gene matches: 8. CDR3 sequence (DNA): TGTGCCAGCAGTTTAGGACTAGCGGGTATCTATGAGCAGTTCTTC. Translation gives CASSLGLAGIYEQFF.